These 21 T cell receptor beta chains were sequenced from one sample in a study of cytomegalovirus exposure and HLA in healthy donors. This PCR relied on a set of 60 Vbeta primers and 13 Jbeta primers. TCRdb's table, derived via immunoSEQ multiplex PCR, lists solely in-frame clones and lacks some. This table has 130,000 to 150,000 clones, around 77% appearing once. Sequencing was performed on PBMCs. The receptors shown here come from a man between 18 and 29 years old in good health and CMV-seronegative.

The chain employs TRBV11-2 and TRBJ2-7; maybe TRBD1 (5 bases). The V end was cut by 6 bases, the J end by 2 bases, with 11 bases between. There are 13 residues in the CDR3. Looked up from germline, CDR1 is SGHAT and CDR2 is FQNNGV. The CDR3 protein is CASRTAGTYEQYF. DNA for the CDR3: TGTGCCAGCAGGACAGCCGGAACCTACGAGCAGTACTTC.

V and J are TRBV4-1 and TRBJ2-5; 8 nucleotides agree with TRBD1. The end of the DNA aligns better with TRBJ2-7, so the J call may be wrong. Germline V gene sequence: CDR1 MGHRA, CDR2 YSYEKL. This CDR3 comprises 14 residues. The CDR3 reads CASSRGTGRSEQYF. CDR3 sequence (DNA): TGCGCCAGCAGCCGGGGGACAGGTAGGTCCGAGCAGTACTTC.

The genes are TRBV7-9 and TRBJ1-1; 9 positions agree with TRBD1. This CDR3 is built from 15 residues. V was pared by 6 bases and J by 5 bases, with 10 bases of the junction left unmatched. The germline gives CDR1 SEHNR, CDR2 FQNEAQ (reference sequence). The CDR3 loop reads CASSTTGGAKTEAFF. CDR3 nucleotides: TGTGCCAGCAGTACAACAGGGGGCGCAAAAACTGAAGCTTTCTTT.

This clone was seen a handful of times. The gene calls are TRBV4-3 and TRBJ2-7; maybe TRBD2 (5 bases). CDR1 and CDR2 (germline): LGHNA, YSLEER. The CDR3 spans 13 residues. Deletions cut 4 bases from V and 4 bases from J, with 11 bases between. CDR3 coding DNA: TGCGCCAGCAGCCCAAGAGAGGGTTACGAGCAGTACTTC. It is translated as CASSPREGYEQYF.

The rearrangement uses TRBV4-2 and TRBJ2-3; TRBD1 matches 8 bases. The CDR3 has 16 amino acids. Per the germline V gene, CDR1 is LGHNA and CDR2 is YNFKEQ. After removal of 4 bases from V and 2 bases from J, the junction contained 8 bases not matched to a gene. The CDR3 DNA is TGTGCCAGCAGCCCCGGACAGGGCCAAACCACAGATACGCAGTATTTT. Its translation: CASSPGQGQTTDTQYF.

This sequence joins TRBV9 and TRBJ1-5, with D possibly matching TRBD1 (6 bases). The CDR3 length is 14 residues. Trimming took off 3 bases at V and 6 bases at J, with 13 bases between the two ends. Germline V gene data show CDR1 as SGDLS and CDR2 as YYNGEE. The CDR3 sequence: CASSEQGMGQPQHF. CDR3 nucleotide sequence: TGTGCCAGCAGCGAACAGGGTATGGGTCAGCCCCAGCATTTT.

This sequence joins TRBV29-1 and TRBJ1-2; tentative D call: TRBD1 (5 bases). The CDR3 is made up of 13 amino acids. The V end lost 0 bases, the J end lost 8 bases, and 13 bases lay between the germline ends. Germline CDR1 is SQVTM and CDR2 is ANQGSEA. The CDR3, as DNA: TGCAGCGTTGAAGATGGGGCCCGCGGAGGCTACACCTTC. Amino acid sequence: CSVEDGARGGYTF.

The chain carries TRBV9 and TRBJ2-1; 7 positions match TRBD2. The germline gives CDR1 SGDLS, CDR2 YYNGEE. The V and J ends lost 4 bases and 8 bases, in that order; junction bases with no gene match: 9. This CDR3 has 14 residues. In DNA form, the CDR3 reads TGTGCCAGCAGCTTAAGAGGACTAGGGGATGAGCAGTTCTTC. It is translated as CASSLRGLGDEQFF.

The rearrangement links TRBV6-6 to TRBJ2-7, with D perhaps matching TRBD1 (6 bases). Per germline, CDR1 MNHNY and CDR2 SVGAGI (reference sequence). CDR3 size: 14 residues. V dropped 6 bases and J dropped 0 bases, with 12 bases sitting between them. The CDR3 DNA sequence: TGTGCCAGCAGCACCCTGACAGGCTCCTACGAGCAGTACTTC. Translation gives CASSTLTGSYEQYF.

The chain combines TRBV6-6 with TRBJ1-3, with D unclear. With 5 bases removed from V and 3 bases from J, the gap between germline ends came to 17 bases. This CDR3 comprises 16 residues. Germline CDR1 reads MNHNY; CDR2 reads SVGAGI (reference sequence). The CDR3 is CASSQTPGGDGNTIYF. The CDR3 DNA sequence: TGTGCCAGCAGTCAAACCCCGGGCGGGGATGGAAACACCATATATTTT.

V gene TRBV9 combines with J gene TRBJ2-1, with 8 bases matching TRBD1. This CDR3 is 16 amino acids long. The J segment lost 2 bases and the V segment lost 4 bases, leaving 8 bases of the junction unmatched. Germline CDR1 SGDLS, CDR2 YYNGEE. In DNA form, the CDR3 reads TGTGCCAGCAGCCCCTTCTGGACAGGGACCTACAATGAGCAGTTCTTC. Residues: CASSPFWTGTYNEQFF.

The chain is built from TRBV19 and TRBJ2-3, with TRBD1 matching 12 bases. The CDR3 has 18 amino acids. CDR1 and CDR2 (germline): LNHDA, SQIVND (reference sequence). V was clipped by 2 bases and J by 3 bases; unmatched bases: 9. CDR3 nucleotides: TGTGCCAGTAGTATACTGGTGGGACAGGGGGCTTGGACAGATACGCAGTATTTT. Protein product: CASSILVGQGAWTDTQYF.

V and J are TRBV7-2 and TRBJ1-4; D gene unclear. The V gene's germline CDR1 is SGHTA and CDR2 FQGNSA. The CDR3 is 16 residues long. V lost 5 bases, J lost 1 base, and 14 bases lay in between. CDR3 residues: CASSHGIGVTNEKLFF. CDR3 nucleotides: TGTGCCAGCAGCCATGGTATCGGGGTAACTAATGAAAAACTGTTTTTT.

The chain combines TRBV5-4 with TRBJ1-4; a weak D match, TRBD1 (5 bases). Per the germline V gene, CDR1 is SGHNT and CDR2 is YYREEE (reference sequence). The ends were cut back, 6 bases at V and 11 bases at J, with 14 bases in the middle. The CDR3 has 12 amino acids. CDR3 DNA: TGTGCCAGCAAAGTTGGGGCCGGGAAACTGTTTTTT. The encoded protein is CASKVGAGKLFF. The complete variable domain, with remaining parts taken from reference TRBV5-4 and TRBJ1-4, reads ETGVTQSPTHLIKTRGQQVTLRCSSQSGHNTVSWYQQALGQGPQFIFQYYREEENGRGNFPPRFSGLQFPNYSSELNVNALELDDSALYLCASKVGAGKLFFGSGTQLSVL.

This chain connects TRBV7-2 to TRBJ1-5; 9 positions match TRBD1. With 3 bases clipped from V and 5 bases from J, the junction kept 5 bases outside the gene matches. CDR1 is SGHTA and CDR2 is FQGNSA in the germline V gene. The CDR3 has 15 amino acids. The CDR3 is CASSLTGGSYQPQHF. The CDR3 nucleotides read TGTGCCAGCAGCTTGACAGGGGGTTCTTATCAGCCCCAGCATTTT.

V usage is TRBV5-6 and J usage is TRBJ1-5, with D possibly TRBD1 on 5 matching bases. Germline CDR1 SGHDT, CDR2 YYEEEE. CDR3 size: 16 residues. Trimming shortened V by 6 bases and J by 1 base, and 17 bases separated the two germline ends. CDR3 residues: CASNAAGGTSNQPQHF. DNA for the CDR3: TGTGCCAGCAACGCGGCCGGGGGAACCAGCAATCAGCCCCAGCATTTT.

The chain joins TRBV19 to TRBJ2-7, with D possibly TRBD2 on 6 matching bases. CDR1 LNHDA and CDR2 SQIVND come from the germline V gene (reference sequence). The CDR3 extends over 16 amino acids. V was clipped by 2 bases and J by 2 bases, with 16 bases between them. This chain's CDR3 is CASSISLEGSTYEQYF. The CDR3 region has the DNA TGTGCCAGTAGTATATCCCTGGAGGGAAGTACCTACGAGCAGTACTTC.

This chain joins TRBV4-2 and TRBJ2-3; TRBD1 agrees at 9 bases. The germline V gene encodes CDR1 LGHNA and CDR2 YNFKEQ. Trimming took 0 bases from V and 3 from J; bases not matched to a gene: 7. This CDR3 contains 17 residues. CDR3 bases: TGTGCCAGCAGCCAAGATGAATTGGGACAGGGAACAGATACGCAGTATTTT. Translation gives CASSQDELGQGTDTQYF.

This clone was counted between two and nine times. The chain uses TRBV6-6 and TRBJ1-2; 7 positions agree with TRBD1. There are 13 residues in the CDR3. Germline CDR1 and CDR2: MNHNY and SVGAGI (reference sequence). The V gene end was trimmed by 2 bases and the J gene end by 4 bases; junction bases not matched to a gene: 1. DNA for the CDR3: TGTGCCAGCAGTTACGGACAGGCCTATGGCTACACCTTC. The encoded protein is CASSYGQAYGYTF.

The genes are TRBV6-1 and TRBJ1-3, with D possibly matching TRBD1 (5 bases). The CDR3 is 18 amino acids. Trimming took 0 bases from V and 0 from J, leaving 15 bases between them. Germline CDR1 and CDR2: MNHNS and SASEGT. This chain's CDR3 is CASSEALGGTSSGNTIYF. In DNA form, the CDR3 reads TGTGCCAGCAGTGAAGCTCTCGGGGGGACCAGCTCTGGAAACACCATATATTTT.

The V gene is TRBV19, the J gene TRBJ1-2; D is perhaps TRBD1 (6 bases). The CDR3 totals 15 residues. Trimming shortened V by 7 bases and J by 6 bases, and 21 bases separated the two germline ends. Germline V lookup: CDR1 LNHDA, CDR2 SQIVND (reference sequence). The CDR3 DNA is TGTGCCAGTAACATGGGGGTAGGGGGAATTGATGGCTACACCTTC. Protein product: CASNMGVGGIDGYTF.